This TCR beta chain was documented in a study of T cell repertoires in cytomegalovirus infection. Turning to the study itself: Both a matching HLA type and CMV infection were indicated by public TCR beta signatures.

TCRdb re-analysed the reads in MiXCR, keeping a single row per CDR3 protein. The table includes 650,000 to 900,000 distinct CDR3 sequences, 30% to 35% detected once. This clonotype was recorded at least ten times. Its antigen is currently unknown. Looked up from germline, CDR1 is SEHNR and CDR2 is FQNEAQ (reference sequence). The CDR3 has 12 residues. V was trimmed by 2 bases and J by 2 bases, leaving 4 bases between them. This chain uses TRBV7-9 with TRBJ2-7, with D unresolved. The sample was cultured CD8+ T cells from PBMCs, taken from culture after CMV antigen stimulation. The TCR comes from a human donor in good health (CMV status not recorded). Some clones in this sample may be carry-over from other donors' samples. CDR3 in amino acids: CASSLRPYEQYF. Written as DNA, the CDR3 is TGTGCCAGCAGCTTAAGGCCCTACGAGCAGTACTTC.